What follows describes a single TCR beta chain. Its antigen remains unknown. Sequencing in the ViraFEST assay came after antigen-specific CD4+ T cells had been expanded with viral peptide pools, which were used to stimulate PBMC. Following culture for ten to eleven days, CD4+ T cells were isolated. Two-dose vaccination with either BNT162b2 or mRNA-1273 was given to the participants. Nucleocapsid antibody tests were negative, and the vaccine recipients had no prior SARS-CoV-2 infection. This CDR3 contains 12 residues. Germline V gene sequence: CDR1 ENHRY, CDR2 SYGVKD. V lost 2 bases and J 5 bases, leaving 7 bases between the germline ends. This sample was included in a study of vaccination effects on CD4 cells after COVID-19. Turning to the study itself: Samples that were drawn after vaccination came a median of 72 days after the second dose.

Some clones are missing from TCRdb's copy, which holds only in-frame ones; the method was immunoSEQ multiplex PCR. This sample has about 46,000 clones, with over 60% found just once. The receptor was derived from a human donor who received a COVID-19 vaccine. V gene TRBV10-3 combines with J gene TRBJ2-7, with D unresolved. Material: CD4+ T cells from PBMCs cultured with HCoV-OC43 spike peptides, obtained after COVID-19 vaccination. Sample subset: HCoV-OC43 spike overlapping peptide pool stimulation. The chain's CDR3 is CAISETRNEQYF. The CDR3 coding sequence is TGTGCCATCAGTGAGACTCGCAACGAGCAGTACTTC.